This T cell receptor (beta chain) was identified during a study of T cells in Graves' hyperthyroidism and ophthalmopathy. Looking at the study overall: Peripheral blood was acquired at first diagnosis, ahead of any therapy whatsoever.

Trimming left V 3 bases short and J 2 bases short, with 20 bases between. Germline loops: CDR1 MDHEN, CDR2 SYDVKM. CDR3 length: 17 residues. At least ten counts were recorded for this clonotype. TCR beta CDR3 regions were amplified from RNA transcripts. Carried out on the TCR CDR3, a first-round RT-PCR used the HTBI primer set. TCRdb reprocessed the multiplex PCR reads with MiXCR, giving one entry per CDR3 protein. The table shows about 380,000 distinct CDR3 sequences, with about 15% occurring only once. V gene TRBV28 combines with J gene TRBJ2-7; perhaps TRBD1 as D (5 bases). The clonotype was recovered from a woman aged 30 to 39 with Graves' ophthalmopathy. The sequenced sample was blood. The CDR3 sequence: CASSFPSTEHITYEQYF. Written as DNA, the CDR3 is TGTGCCAGCAGTTTCCCTTCGACAGAGCATATAACCTACGAGCAGTACTTC.